The source of this TCR beta chain is a study of T-cell reconstitution after alpha-beta-depleted transplantation in children. Findings and limits, study-wide: After one year, T-cell counts and TCRbeta diversity mostly came from new T cells. About two months after transplant, alpha-beta T cells reportedly came from several hundred expanded graft clones. At day 60, the high TCRbeta diversity found in some patients originated from recipient T cells and thymic progenitors that had survived.

The CDR3 contains 16 residues. Trimming left V 2 bases short and J 2 bases short, with 12 bases between. Germline assignment: CDR1 LGHNA and CDR2 YNFKEQ. Unique molecular identifiers were built into the TCRbeta library. TCRdb fed the PCR reads into MiXCR, producing one record per CDR3 protein. The table lists approximately 500,000 distinct CDR3 sequences, approximately 10% of them singletons, with 2% to 2.5% in the top ten. This clonotype occurred a few times. The antigen is unknown. This specimen consisted of PBMCs, obtained before TCRalphabeta/CD19-depleted stem cell transplant. The receptor comes from a child aged 2 to 9 with inherited bone marrow failure, due to receive a stem cell transplant. V is TRBV4-2 and J is TRBJ1-4; D may be TRBD1 (5 bases). The CDR3 spells CASSQNHRSTNEKLFF. CDR3 DNA: TGTGCCAGCAGCCAAAACCACAGGTCGACTAATGAAAAACTGTTTTTT.